One sample yielded the 8 T cell receptor beta chains listed below, sequenced in a study of T cell responses to AZD1222 COVID-19 vaccine. The data were produced by immunoSEQ multiplex PCR, yet TCRdb's version contains in-frame clones alone and is incomplete. The data contain 120,000 or so clones, 65% to 90% of them singletons. Sequencing used peripheral blood, obtained 28 days after the second AZD1222 dose. The source of these receptors is an adult who received the AZD1222 COVID-19 vaccine.

The gene calls are TRBV6-5 and TRBJ1-5; D may be TRBD1 (6 bases). The CDR3 sequence is 14 residues long. Trimming took 6 bases from V and 2 from J, leaving 11 bases between them. CDR1 is MNHEY, CDR2 SVGAGI, per germline. The CDR3 sequence: CASRADSGNQPQHF. The CDR3 DNA reads as TGTGCCAGCAGGGCGGACAGTGGCAATCAGCCCCAGCATTTT.

The CDR3 sequence: CASKEGRSNQPQHF. The CDR3 DNA sequence: TGTGCCAGTAAGGAGGGTAGGAGCAATCAGCCCCAGCATTTT. The chain combines TRBV19 with TRBJ1-5; D uncertain. Germline assignment: CDR1 LNHDA and CDR2 SQIVND (reference sequence). CDR3 length equals 14 residues. V was pared by 7 bases and J by 1 base, with 11 bases between.

The gene calls are TRBV9 and TRBJ1-2, with a tentative D call TRBD1 (6 bases). The CDR3 spans 13 residues. CDR1 and CDR2 from the germline V gene are SGDLS and YYNGEE. Trimming took 0 bases from V and 7 from J, leaving 10 bases between them. The CDR3 DNA sequence: TGTGCCAGCAGCGTAGAACAGGGAATTGGCTACACCTTC. It encodes CASSVEQGIGYTF.

The chain couples TRBV5-1 to TRBJ2-7, with a possible D match to TRBD2 (5 bases). Trimming took 5 bases from V and 2 from J, leaving 17 bases between them. The V gene's germline CDR1 is SGHRS and CDR2 YFSETQ. CDR3 size: 15 residues. The CDR3 loop is CASRNAIQEAYEQYF. The CDR3, as DNA: TGCGCCAGCAGAAACGCAATTCAGGAGGCCTACGAGCAGTACTTC. Combining the CDR3 with reference TRBV5-1 and TRBJ2-7 gives the whole variable domain KAGVTQTPRYLIKTRGQQVTLSCSPISGHRSVSWYQQTPGQGLQFLFEYFSETQRNKGNFPGRFSGRQFSNSRSEMNVSTLELGDSALYLCASRNAIQEAYEQYFGPGTRLTVT.

The chain recombines TRBV28 with TRBJ1-5, with D possibly TRBD1 on 6 matching bases. The V gene's germline CDR1 is MDHEN and CDR2 SYDVKM. The CDR3 loop spans 15 amino acids. V was clipped by 1 base and J by 6 bases, with 13 bases between them. The CDR3 nucleotides read TGTGCCAGCAGTTTATTAAAAAAGGGGGGTCAGCCCCAGCATTTT. This gives the protein CASSLLKKGGQPQHF. The variable domain in full, completed from reference TRBV28 and TRBJ1-5, reads DVKVTQSSRYLVKRTGEKVFLECVQDMDHENMFWYRQDPGLGLRLIYFSYDVKMKEKGDIPEGYSVSREKKERFSLILESASTNQTSMYLCASSLLKKGGQPQHFGDGTRLSIL.

The V gene is TRBV29-1, the J gene TRBJ1-1, with a possible D match to TRBD1 (6 bases). The germline V gene encodes CDR1 SQVTM and CDR2 ANQGSEA. V was cut by 4 bases and J by 0 bases, with 9 bases left in between. The length of the CDR3 is 13 residues. The CDR3 nucleotides read TGCAGCGTTGGGCAGGGGCTGAACACTGAAGCTTTCTTT. Translation: CSVGQGLNTEAFF.

This chain connects TRBV4-1 to TRBJ1-4; D unclear. In germline, CDR1 is MGHRA, CDR2 YSYEKL. V dropped 4 bases and J dropped 4 bases, with 10 bases sitting between them. The CDR3 contains 14 residues. CDR3 DNA sequence: TGCGCCAGCAGCCGAGGACGGGGTAATGAAAAACTGTTTTTT. Protein product: CASSRGRGNEKLFF.

The rearrangement links TRBV2 to TRBJ1-1; perhaps TRBD1 as D (6 bases). Germline V CDR1 and CDR2: SNHLY, FYNNEI. Between the trimmed V and J ends, which lost 10 bases and 1 base, there was a span of 10 bases. The CDR3 has 12 amino acids. CDR3 bases: TGTGCCACGGGACAAAAGAACACTGAAGCTTTCTTT. Protein product: CATGQKNTEAFF.